The 17 T cell receptor beta chains presented below share a single source sample, sequenced in a study of identical twins. TCRdb re-called the 5' RACE reads through MiXCR, storing one row per CDR3 protein. This table holds a few hundred thousand distinct CDR3 sequences, 7% to 9.5% found once. The sample comprised naive T cells sorted from blood. The receptor source for this set is a woman aged 50 to 60 in good health.

This clonotype was counted only a few times. The rearrangement links TRBV3-1 to TRBJ1-2; D is uncertain. The CDR3 spans 16 residues. Germline V CDR1 and CDR2: LGHDT, YNNKEL (reference sequence). V was clipped by 1 base and J by 6 bases, with 18 bases between them. In DNA, the CDR3 is TGTGCCAGCAGCCAAGCTCCTCACTGGCTATACAATGGCTACACCTTC. Amino acid sequence: CASSQAPHWLYNGYTF.

This clonotype was recorded many times. V and J are TRBV12-3 or TRBV12-4 and TRBJ2-1, with 7 bases lining up with TRBD1. The CDR3 is 13 residues long. With 7 bases clipped from V and 6 bases from J, the junction kept 6 bases outside the gene matches. The CDR3 DNA is TGTGCCAGCAAAAGGGGGCGGTCCAATGAGCAGTTCTTC. This sequence encodes CASKRGRSNEQFF.

This clonotype has ten or more counts. The chain has TRBV7-8 and TRBJ2-5, with TRBD2 matching 7 bases. The CDR3 runs to 18 residues. The junction had 16 bases not matched to a gene; V was cut back by 5 bases and J by 1 base. Per the germline V gene, CDR1 is SGHVS and CDR2 is FQNEAQ. CDR3 in amino acids: CASSPSAGRLAGQETQYF. CDR3 DNA sequence: TGTGCCAGCAGCCCTAGTGCGGGAAGACTAGCTGGCCAAGAGACCCAGTACTTC.

Ten or more counts support this clonotype. The chain has TRBV5-1 and TRBJ2-3; D remains ambiguous. The CDR3 runs to 13 residues. Trimming took 4 bases from V and 1 from J, leaving 7 bases between them. Germline V gives CDR1 SGHRS, CDR2 YFSETQ. The CDR3 nucleotides read TGCGCCAGCAGCGACGGTGGCACAGATACGCAGTATTTT. It yields the protein CASSDGGTDTQYF.

The chain carries TRBV6-4 and TRBJ2-7, with 7 bases that match TRBD1. The CDR3 sequence is 15 residues long. V dropped 7 bases and J dropped 3; count of bases not matched to a gene: 12. The germline gives CDR1 MRHNA, CDR2 SNTAGT. CDR3 coding DNA: TGTGCCAGCAATAAACCGGGACAGTGGGACTACGAGCAGTACGTC. Its translation is CASNKPGQWDYEQYV.

This clonotype appeared a few times. V and J are TRBV4-1 and TRBJ1-1; TRBD1 matches at 12 bases. The CDR3 totals 18 residues. Per the germline V gene, CDR1 is MGHRA and CDR2 is YSYEKL. V dropped 3 bases and J dropped 3; count of bases not matched to a gene: 11. The CDR3 nucleotides read TGCGCCAGCAGCCACAGTCCCGGGACAGGGGGCGCATACACTGAAGCTTTCTTT. This gives the protein CASSHSPGTGGAYTEAFF.

In its sample, this clonotype was seen many times. V usage is TRBV28 and J usage is TRBJ2-2; unclear D gene. CDR1 and CDR2 from the germline V gene are MDHEN and SYDVKM. This CDR3 is built from 12 residues. Trimming shortened V by 2 bases and J by 6 bases, and 4 bases separated the two germline ends. In nucleotides, the CDR3 is TGTGCCAGCAGTTTAATAGCCGGGGAGCTGTTTTTT. Translation gives CASSLIAGELFF.

The chain joins TRBV4-1 to TRBJ2-5; D uncertain. Per the germline V gene, CDR1 is MGHRA and CDR2 is YSYEKL. This CDR3 is 14 amino acids long. With 1 base removed from V and 3 bases from J, the gap between germline ends came to 9 bases. The CDR3 coding sequence is TGCGCCAGCAGCCAAGGGCCGGCTGAAGAGACCCAGTACTTC. It codes for CASSQGPAEETQYF.

This clonotype was seen at least ten times. V usage is TRBV9 and J usage is TRBJ2-2; TRBD1 matches at 7 bases. The trim removed 0 bases at V and 4 bases at J, leaving 9 bases unmatched. Germline lookup yields CDR1 SGDLS and CDR2 YYNGEE. The CDR3 has 17 residues. CDR3 nucleotides: TGTGCCAGCAGCGTAGCTAAAGATACAGGGGTCACCGGGGAGCTGTTTTTT. Translated: CASSVAKDTGVTGELFF.

This chain connects TRBV6-2 or TRBV6-3 to TRBJ2-1; 7 bases match TRBD2. In germline, CDR1 is MNHEY, CDR2 SVGEGT. CDR3 length equals 13 residues. J gave up 6 bases and V 8 bases, and 7 bases lay outside the gene matches. In nucleotides, the CDR3 is TGTGCCAGCGGGGGGGTCCCCCTCAATGAGCAGTTCTTC. It encodes CASGGVPLNEQFF.

The chain couples TRBV24-1 to TRBJ2-5; D remains ambiguous. V shed 5 bases and J shed 5 bases, with 14 bases lying between them. Germline V lookup: CDR1 KGHDR, CDR2 SFDVKD. The CDR3 consists of 14 residues. CDR3 protein: CATSGNTRRETQYF. In DNA, the CDR3 is TGTGCCACCAGTGGGAATACCCGGCGCGAGACCCAGTACTTC.

This clonotype was recorded a few times. The genes are TRBV14 and TRBJ2-1; 14 positions agree with TRBD2. The germline gives CDR1 SGHDN, CDR2 FVKESK. The junction had 7 bases not matched to a gene; V was cut back by 6 bases and J by 9 bases. The CDR3 is 15 amino acids. The CDR3 DNA sequence: TGTGCCAGCAGGGCCGGGACTAGCGGGAGAAGTGAGCAGTTCTTC. This translates into CASRAGTSGRSEQFF.

This clonotype was seen repeatedly, ten times or more. The V call is TRBV4-1, the J call TRBJ2-5, with TRBD2 as a possible D gene (5 bases). Germline-derived CDR1 and CDR2 are MGHRA and YSYEKL. Between the trimmed V and J ends, which lost 4 bases and 5 bases, there was a span of 17 bases. The length of the CDR3 is 15 residues. CDR3 in amino acids: CASSRERGVDETQYF. CDR3 in DNA: TGCGCCAGCAGCCGAGAACGGGGAGTCGATGAGACCCAGTACTTC.

This clonotype was seen repeatedly, ten times or more. CDR3 protein: CASSPRRVAGPHNTGELFF. Written as DNA, the CDR3 is TGTGCCAGCAGTCCCCGTAGGGTAGCGGGACCCCATAACACCGGGGAGCTGTTTTTT. The rearrangement joins TRBV12-3 or TRBV12-4 to TRBJ2-2; 8 bases map to TRBD2. V gave up 5 bases and J gave up 2 bases; unmatched junction bases: 16. CDR3 length: 19 residues.

This clonotype has at least ten counts. The chain links TRBV4-1 to TRBJ1-2; D call uncertain. Germline CDR1 and CDR2: MGHRA and YSYEKL. V lost 1 base to trimming and J lost 8 bases, with 17 bases between them. The CDR3 spans 15 residues. This CDR3 reads CASSQVVGWGRGYTF. CDR3 bases: TGCGCCAGCAGCCAAGTAGTAGGTTGGGGTCGGGGCTACACCTTC.

This clonotype was recorded only once. The junction departs from germline at one end; a sequencing error may be responsible. V and J are TRBV20-1 and TRBJ2-1, with no clear D. Germline CDR1 DFQATT, CDR2 SNEGSKA (reference sequence). The CDR3 extends over 11 amino acids. CDR3 loop: CSAILHDDQFF. The CDR3, as DNA: TGCAGTGCTATTCTTCACGATGACCAGTTCTTC.

There are a few counts of this clonotype. The chain has TRBV5-5 and TRBJ1-5; possibly TRBD1 for D (5 bases). Trimming removed 4 bases at V and 3 bases at J, with 11 bases between. The CDR3 length is 14 residues. The germline V gene has CDR1 SGHKS and CDR2 YYEKEE (reference sequence). In DNA form, the CDR3 reads TGTGCCAGCAGCGACCGGGACGACAATCAGCCCCAGCATTTT. Its protein product is CASSDRDDNQPQHF. The variable domain in full, completed from reference TRBV5-5 and TRBJ1-5, reads DAGVTQSPTHLIKTRGQQVTLRCSPISGHKSVSWYQQVLGQGPQFIFQYYEKEERGRGNFPDRFSARQFPNYSSELNVNALLLGDSALYLCASSDRDDNQPQHFGDGTRLSIL.